A selection of T cell receptor beta chains follows, all from one sample in a study of T cell changes during pregnancy in multiple sclerosis. TCRdb keeps only in-frame clones here, not all; method: immunoSEQ multiplex PCR. The sample yields tens of thousands of clones, 90% to 95% seen once. Sequences were derived from CD4+ T cells from peripheral blood mononuclear cells, sampled in the second trimester of pregnancy. Receptors originate from a female donor in good health, enrolled as a control in a pregnancy study. Both conserved end residues are part of each CDR3. The order of the fields is D gene, J gene, clone size, V gene, CDR3 protein, CDR3 DNA. A D gene is named only where the DNA matches it firmly. The listing skips clone size in some rows; elsewhere it reads once, few, many or a size class.

>TRBD2|TRBJ2-3|-|TRBV19
CASSNPSGGAGYTDTQYF
TGTGCCAGTAGTAACCCTAGCGGGGGGGCCGGGTACACAGATACGCAGTATTTT
>-|TRBJ2-2|-|TRBV2
CASSEESTGELFF
TGTGCCAGCAGTGAGGAGAGCACCGGGGAGCTGTTTTTT
>TRBD2|TRBJ2-3|-|TRBV9
CASSVRTSLPTDTQYF
TGTGCCAGCAGCGTAAGGACTAGCTTACCCACAGATACGCAGTATTTT
>TRBD1|TRBJ1-4|once|TRBV6-1
CATSTGGREKLFF
TGTGCCACCTCAACAGGGGGCCGAGAAAAACTGTTTTTT
>TRBD1|TRBJ2-7|-|TRBV29-1
CSVITGAEEQYF
TGCAGCGTTATCACAGGGGCGGAAGAGCAGTACTTC
>-|TRBJ1-1|-|TRBV7-9
CASSPLLEAFF
TGTGCCAGCAGCCCCCTCCTCGAAGCTTTCTTT
>TRBD1|TRBJ1-6|once|TRBV5-1
CASSLTSGTVNSPLHF
TGCGCCAGCAGCTTAACCTCCGGGACAGTGAATTCACCCCTCCACTTT
>-|TRBJ2-5|-|TRBV7-9
CASSLNLGTQTETQYF
TGTGCCAGCAGCTTAAACTTAGGGACTCAAACCGAGACCCAGTACTTC
>-|TRBJ1-1|-|TRBV29-1
CSVGYRNTEAFF
TGCAGCGTTGGGTACAGGAACACTGAAGCTTTCTTT
>-|TRBJ2-5|-|TRBV9
CASSVGRVKETQYF
TGTGCCAGCAGCGTAGGCAGGGTGAAAGAGACCCAGTACTTC
>TRBD2|TRBJ2-5|-|TRBV2
CASRQTSGGGQQETQYF
TGTGCCAGCCGGCAAACTAGCGGGGGCGGACAACAAGAGACCCAGTACTTC
>TRBD1|TRBJ1-1|-|TRBV6-5
CASSMTGKPEAFF
TGTGCCAGCAGCATGACAGGGAAGCCTGAAGCTTTCTTT
>-|TRBJ1-4|-|TRBV15
CATEGDTNEKLFF
TGTGCCACCGAGGGTGATACTAATGAAAAACTGTTTTTT
>-|TRBJ1-4|-|TRBV2
CASTGDNEKLFF
TGTGCCAGCACGGGGGATAATGAAAAACTGTTTTTT
>TRBD1|TRBJ1-1|-|TRBV7-2
CASSLYRGPEAFF
TGTGCCAGCAGCTTGTACAGGGGCCCTGAAGCTTTCTTT
>TRBD1|TRBJ1-2|-|TRBV4-3
CASSHRQGPRGGYTF
TGCGCCAGCAGCCACCGACAGGGTCCACGAGGGGGCTACACCTTC
>TRBD1|TRBJ2-3|once|TRBV28
CASSTPAGGRTDTQYF
TGTGCCAGCAGTACCCCGGCAGGGGGTAGGACAGATACGCAGTATTTT